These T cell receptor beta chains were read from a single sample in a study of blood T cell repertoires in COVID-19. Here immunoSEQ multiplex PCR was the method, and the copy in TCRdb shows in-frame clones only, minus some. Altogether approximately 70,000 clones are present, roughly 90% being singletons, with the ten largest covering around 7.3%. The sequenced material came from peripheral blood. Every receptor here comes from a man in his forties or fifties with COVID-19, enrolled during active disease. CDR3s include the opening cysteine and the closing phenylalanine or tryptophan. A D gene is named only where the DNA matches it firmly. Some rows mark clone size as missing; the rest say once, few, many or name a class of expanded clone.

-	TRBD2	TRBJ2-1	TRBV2	CASSARLAGVNEQFF	TGTGCCAGCAGTGCTCGACTAGCGGGGGTCAATGAGCAGTTCTTC
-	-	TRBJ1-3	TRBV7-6	CASSLALLGVSGNTIYF	TGTGCCAGCAGCTTAGCTTTGCTCGGAGTCTCTGGAAACACCATATATTTT
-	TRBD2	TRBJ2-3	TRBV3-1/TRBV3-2	CASSQDGRTSGGAYTDTQYF	TGTGCCAGCAGCCAAGATGGGAGGACTAGCGGGGGGGCTTACACAGATACGCAGTATTTT
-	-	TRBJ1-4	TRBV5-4	CASSIDSSNEKLFF	TGTGCCAGCAGCATTGACTCTTCGAATGAAAAACTGTTTTTT
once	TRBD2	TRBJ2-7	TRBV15	CATSGGLGLAGVDRSYEQYF	TGTGCCACCAGCGGGGGACTCGGACTAGCGGGGGTGGATCGATCCTACGAGCAGTACTTC
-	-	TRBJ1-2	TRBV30	CAWSGGQASYTF	TGTGCCTGGAGTGGGGGGCAGGCTAGCTACACCTTC
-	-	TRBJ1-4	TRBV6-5	CASSPRGMPNEKLFF	TGTGCCAGCAGTCCTCGGGGGATGCCTAATGAAAAACTGTTTTTT
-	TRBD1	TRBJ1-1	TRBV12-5	CASGSLDRVTEAFF	TGTGCTAGTGGTTCCCTCGACAGGGTCACTGAAGCTTTCTTT
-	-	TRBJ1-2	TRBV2	CASTEFGYDGYTF	TGTGCCAGCACCGAGTTCGGTTACGATGGCTACACCTTC
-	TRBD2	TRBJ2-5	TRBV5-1	CASSLETAGGPETQYF	TGCGCCAGCAGCTTGGAGACAGCGGGGGGGCCGGAGACCCAGTACTTC
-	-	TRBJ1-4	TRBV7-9	CASSPGEGDEKLFF	TGTGCCAGCAGCCCCGGGGAGGGGGATGAAAAACTGTTTTTT
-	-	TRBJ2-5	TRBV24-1	CATTARVRSGGTQYF	TGTGCCACCACAGCCCGGGTGAGGTCCGGAGGGACCCAGTACTTC
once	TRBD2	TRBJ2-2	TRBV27	CASRGGAGELFF	TGTGCCAGCAGGGGGGGGGCCGGGGAGCTGTTTTTT
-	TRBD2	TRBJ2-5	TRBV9	CASSPMTSGGPKTQYF	TGTGCCAGCAGCCCGATGACTAGCGGGGGGCCCAAGACCCAGTACTTC
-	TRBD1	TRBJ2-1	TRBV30	CAWSRDREQFF	TGTGCCTGGAGTAGGGACAGGGAGCAGTTCTTC
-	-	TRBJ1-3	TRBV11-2	CASTSGEGNTIYF	TGTGCCAGCACGTCCGGGGAGGGAAACACCATATATTTT
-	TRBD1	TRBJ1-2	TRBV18	CASSPSVGGRDRGNYGYTF	TGTGCCAGCTCACCGTCAGTTGGGGGCCGGGACAGGGGGAACTATGGCTACACCTTC
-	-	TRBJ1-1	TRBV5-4	CASSSPLGSGGAVAFF	TGTGCCAGCAGCTCCCCCTTAGGTAGCGGGGGGGCAGTCGCTTTCTTT
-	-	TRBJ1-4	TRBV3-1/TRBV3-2	CASSRRSNSGKKLFF	TGTGCCAGCAGCCGTCGGTCAAACTCGGGGAAAAAACTGTTTTTT
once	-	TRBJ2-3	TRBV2	CASKPEGDTQYF	TGTGCCAGCAAACCGGAGGGAGATACGCAGTATTTT
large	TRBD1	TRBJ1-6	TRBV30	CAWSRRTGYNNSPLHF	TGTGCCTGGAGCCGGAGGACAGGGTACAATAATTCACCCCTCCACTTT
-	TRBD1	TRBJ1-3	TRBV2	CASSVQDRGTVKAGNTIYF	TGTGCCAGCAGTGTTCAGGACAGGGGAACCGTTAAGGCTGGAAACACCATATATTTT
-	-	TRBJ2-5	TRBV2	CASSSSGVPQETQYF	TGTGCCAGCAGTTCGTCAGGGGTTCCCCAAGAGACCCAGTACTTC
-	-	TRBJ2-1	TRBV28	CASSLPGGAVEQFF	TGTGCCAGCAGTTTGCCTGGGGGGGCGGTTGAGCAGTTCTTC
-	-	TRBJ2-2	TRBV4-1	CASSDRGNTGELFF	TGCGCCAGCAGCGACAGAGGAAACACCGGGGAGCTGTTTTTT
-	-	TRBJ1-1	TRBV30	CAWGRAGEAFF	TGTGCCTGGGGACGCGCGGGGGAAGCTTTCTTT
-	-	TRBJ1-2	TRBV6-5	CGSAGNYGYTF	TGTGGGTCTGCGGGTAACTATGGCTACACCTTC
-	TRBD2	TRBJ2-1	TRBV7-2	CASSTAGGSYNEQFF	TGTGCCAGCAGCACGGCGGGGGGCTCCTACAATGAGCAGTTCTTC
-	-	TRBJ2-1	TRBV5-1	CASSVGQSSYNEQFF	TGCGCCAGCAGCGTCGGACAGAGCTCCTACAATGAGCAGTTCTTC
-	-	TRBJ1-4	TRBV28	CASSLGSSGDEKLFF	TGTGCCAGCAGTTTAGGGTCCTCGGGTGATGAAAAACTGTTTTTT
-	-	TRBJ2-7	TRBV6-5	CASWPGGTNPYEQYF	TGTGCCAGCTGGCCAGGGGGGACGAACCCCTACGAGCAGTACTTC
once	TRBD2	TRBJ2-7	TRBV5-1	CASSFSGGAFDEQYF	TGCGCCAGCAGCTTTAGCGGGGGGGCTTTCGACGAGCAGTACTTC
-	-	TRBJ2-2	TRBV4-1	CASSRQNRQFSPGELFF	TGCGCCAGCAGCCGCCAAAACCGACAGTTTTCCCCCGGGGAGCTGTTTTTT
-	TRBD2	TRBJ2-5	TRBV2	CASREILAAGETQYF	TGTGCCAGCCGGGAAATACTAGCGGCGGGGGAGACCCAGTACTTC
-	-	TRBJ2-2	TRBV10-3	CAISSQTGELFF	TGTGCCATCAGCTCACAGACCGGGGAGCTGTTTTTT
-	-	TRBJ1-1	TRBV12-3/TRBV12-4	CASSLQGHTEAFF	TGTGCCAGCAGTTTACAGGGTCACACTGAAGCTTTCTTT
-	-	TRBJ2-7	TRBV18	CASSPISGSSYEQYF	TGTGCCAGCTCACCAATCAGCGGAAGCTCCTACGAGCAGTACTTC
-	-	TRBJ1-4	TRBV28	CATGEARGNEKLFF	TGTGCCACCGGGGAGGCCCGGGGTAATGAAAAACTGTTTTTT
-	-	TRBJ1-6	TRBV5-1	CASSAGNKDSPLHF	TGCGCCAGCAGTGCAGGGAATAAAGATTCACCCCTCCACTTT
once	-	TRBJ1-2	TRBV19	CASSTVEAGAKRYGYTF	TGTGCCAGTAGTACCGTCGAGGCGGGGGCTAAGAGGTATGGCTACACCTTC
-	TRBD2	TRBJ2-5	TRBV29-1	CSAQRGDGETQYF	TGCAGCGCGCAGCGGGGGGATGGGGAGACCCAGTACTTC
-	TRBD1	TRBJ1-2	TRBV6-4	CASSDPMTGEGYTF	TGTGCCAGCAGTGACCCCATGACAGGGGAAGGCTACACCTTC
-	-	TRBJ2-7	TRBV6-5	CASSSTRGIYEQYF	TGTGCCAGCAGTTCCACGAGGGGGATCTACGAGCAGTACTTC
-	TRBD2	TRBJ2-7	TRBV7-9	CASSLGGSAYEQYF	TGTGCCAGCAGCTTAGGCGGGAGCGCCTACGAGCAGTACTTC
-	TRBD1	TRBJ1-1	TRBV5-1	CASSLIWDRLRTEAFF	TGCGCCAGCAGCTTGATCTGGGACAGGCTGAGAACTGAAGCTTTCTTT
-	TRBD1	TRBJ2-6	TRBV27	CASSLKGAPYGANVLTF	TGTGCCAGCAGTTTAAAGGGGGCGCCGTACGGGGCCAACGTCCTGACTTTC
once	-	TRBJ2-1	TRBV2	CASPRTRDGEQFF	TGTGCCAGCCCTCGGACAAGGGATGGGGAGCAGTTCTTC
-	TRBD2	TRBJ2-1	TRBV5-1	CASSLLAGRHNEQFF	TGCGCCAGCAGCCTACTAGCGGGGCGTCACAATGAGCAGTTCTTC
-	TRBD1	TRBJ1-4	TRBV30	CAGSDRGQDEKLFF	TGTGCCGGATCCGACAGGGGACAAGATGAAAAACTGTTTTTT
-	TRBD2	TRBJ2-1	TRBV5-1	CASSTAGRENNEQFF	TGCGCCAGCAGTACTGCCGGGAGGGAGAACAATGAGCAGTTCTTC
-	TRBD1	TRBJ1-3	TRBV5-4	CASSFGQASSGNTIYF	TGTGCCAGCAGCTTCGGACAGGCGAGCTCTGGAAACACCATATATTTT
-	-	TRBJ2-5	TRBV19	CASTGTSEETQYF	TGTGCCTCCACCGGGACTTCCGAAGAGACCCAGTACTTC